The 26 T cell receptor beta chains below come from one sample, sequenced in a study of control samples from healthy donors and cancer patients. Libraries were prepared by immunoSEQ multiplex PCR; TCRdb keeps only in-frame clonotypes and omits some of them. The table has 100,000 or so clones, 91% seen once. The source material was blood. These receptors were collected from a woman aged 25 to 39 in good health.

In this sample, this clone turned up once. This rearrangement joins TRBV5-1 to TRBJ1-3; D remains ambiguous. The CDR3 runs 14 residues. V lost 5 bases and J lost 2, with 11 bases in between. CDR1 SGHRS and CDR2 YFSETQ come from the germline V gene. In nucleotides, the CDR3 is TGCGCCAGCAGTGTAAGGGAACCTGGAAACACCATATATTTT. Translating it yields CASSVREPGNTIYF.

The rearrangement joins TRBV7-9 to TRBJ2-3; 9 bases line up with TRBD1. CDR1 SEHNR and CDR2 FQNEAQ come from the germline V gene (reference sequence). The CDR3 runs 15 residues. Trimming cost V 5 bases and J 3 bases; bases outside gene matches: 6. CDR3 bases: TGTGCCAGCAGCGAGGACGGGACAGGGACAGATACGCAGTATTTT. It is translated as CASSEDGTGTDTQYF.

This sequence joins TRBV20-1 and TRBJ1-5, with D unresolved. V was pared by 3 bases and J by 7 bases, with 13 bases between. Germline-derived CDR1 and CDR2 are DFQATT and SNEGSKA (reference sequence). This CDR3 is built from 13 residues. CDR3 residues: CSASWGGGQPQHF. The CDR3 DNA is TGCAGTGCTAGTTGGGGAGGCGGCCAGCCCCAGCATTTT.

The rearrangement joins TRBV2 to TRBJ2-7; 10 bases match TRBD2. After removal of 4 bases from V and 7 bases from J, the junction contained 7 bases not matched to a gene. CDR3 length: 14 amino acids. The V gene's germline CDR1 is SNHLY and CDR2 FYNNEI. CDR3 DNA sequence: TGTGCCAGCAGTGGAGATAGCGGGGGGAGAGAGCAGTACTTC. Amino acid sequence: CASSGDSGGREQYF.

This rearrangement joins TRBV5-1 to TRBJ1-3; no clear D. The CDR3 length is 19 residues. The germline V gene encodes CDR1 SGHRS and CDR2 YFSETQ. The V end lost 2 bases, the J end lost 4 bases, and 25 bases lay between the germline ends. The CDR3: CASSFHHYRPPQEGNTIYF. The CDR3 region has the DNA TGCGCCAGCAGCTTCCACCATTATAGACCTCCCCAGGAAGGAAACACCATATATTTT.

A note on this clone: Its ends do not fully match the called genes, so a read error is possible. This chain links TRBV7-9 with TRBJ2-7; tentatively, D is TRBD1 or TRBD2 (5 bases each). This CDR3 is built from 13 residues. The germline gives CDR1 SEHNR, CDR2 FQNEAQ (reference sequence). CDR3: CASTSRGSDEQYF. Written as DNA, the CDR3 is TGTGCCAGCACCAGTCGGGGCTCCGACGAGCAGTACTTC.

The DNA for the CDR3 is TGTGCCAGCAGTTCCGAGGACAGCGTCGATGGCTACACCTTC. Protein product: CASSSEDSVDGYTF. The V gene is TRBV6-5, the J gene TRBJ1-2, with a tentative D call TRBD1 (6 bases). Per the germline V gene, CDR1 is MNHEY and CDR2 is SVGAGI. This CDR3 has 14 amino acids. Trimming stripped 4 bases from V and 6 bases from J, with 15 bases between.

This rearrangement joins TRBV7-8 to TRBJ1-1; D unresolved. CDR1 and CDR2 (germline): SGHVS, FQNEAQ. The CDR3 sequence is 15 residues long. V was shortened by 3 bases and J by 2 bases, with 13 bases between the two germline ends. The DNA of the CDR3 is TGTGCCAGCAGCTTTGGTCGTTCCCGAAACACTGAAGCTTTCTTT. Residues: CASSFGRSRNTEAFF.

The gene calls are TRBV21-1 and TRBJ2-5; TRBD2 reflects the table's D call only, with no check against the DNA. TRBV21-1 is annotated as a pseudogene. The CDR3 runs 15 residues. CDR3 amino acids: CASSKGLFLWETQYF. DNA of the CDR3: TGTGCCAGCAGCAAAGGACTTTTCTTGTGGGAGACCCAGTACTTC.

This clone appeared a single time. The chain uses TRBV5-1 and TRBJ2-1; TRBD1 matches 11 bases. Germline V lookup: CDR1 SGHRS, CDR2 YFSETQ. The trim removed 5 bases at V and 8 bases at J, leaving 12 bases unmatched. This CDR3 spans 16 amino acids. Here the CDR3 DNA reads TGCGCCAGCAGAATTCAAGGACAGGGGGCGGTTGATGAGCAGTTCTTC. It translates to CASRIQGQGAVDEQFF.

The rearrangement uses TRBV29-1 and TRBJ1-4; D is ambiguous. This CDR3 is 13 amino acids long. Trimming removed 7 bases from V and 5 bases from J, with 14 bases in between. Germline lookup yields CDR1 SQVTM and CDR2 ANQGSEA. This CDR3 reads CSAQIGENEKLFF. As DNA, the CDR3 is TGCAGCGCCCAGATCGGAGAGAATGAAAAACTGTTTTTT.

The rearrangement joins TRBV4-1 to TRBJ2-7, with 7 bases identical to TRBD1. With 4 bases clipped from V and 0 bases from J, the junction kept 6 bases outside the gene matches. The CDR3 has 15 amino acids. Germline assignment: CDR1 MGHRA and CDR2 YSYEKL. The CDR3: CASSLTGDGSYEQYF. The CDR3, as DNA: TGCGCCAGCAGCCTTACAGGGGATGGCTCCTACGAGCAGTACTTC.

The genes are TRBV5-1 and TRBJ2-3, with 12 positions matching TRBD2. Per the germline V gene, CDR1 is SGHRS and CDR2 is YFSETQ. CDR3 length: 22 residues. The trim removed 0 bases at V and 1 base at J, leaving 18 bases unmatched. The CDR3 reads CASSLAASSFLAGGRGTDTQYF. As DNA, the CDR3 is TGCGCCAGCAGCTTGGCCGCGTCTTCTTTCCTAGCGGGGGGGCGCGGCACAGATACGCAGTATTTT.

V usage is TRBV14 and J usage is TRBJ2-3; D is unresolved. This CDR3 has 16 residues. CDR1 is SGHDN, CDR2 FVKESK, per germline. Trimming left V 2 bases short and J 2 bases short, with 14 bases between. Written as DNA, the CDR3 is TGTGCCAGCAGCCAAAGATCGGACGTACACACAGATACGCAGTATTTT. Residues: CASSQRSDVHTDTQYF. Filled out from reference TRBV14 and TRBJ2-3, the complete variable domain reads EAGVTQFPSHSVIEKGQTVTLRCDPISGHDNLYWYRRVMGKEIKFLLHFVKESKQDESGMPNNRFLAERTGGTYSTLKVQPAELEDSGVYFCASSQRSDVHTDTQYFGPGTRLTVL.

The genes are TRBV6-5 and TRBJ1-6; 10 bases line up with TRBD1. CDR1 and CDR2 from the germline V gene are MNHEY and SVGAGI. The J segment lost 10 bases and the V segment lost 6 bases, leaving 0 bases of the junction unmatched. This CDR3 spans 12 amino acids. CDR3 region: CASRTGGSPLHF. The CDR3 DNA is TGTGCCAGCAGGACAGGGGGCTCACCCCTCCACTTT.

The rearrangement uses TRBV6-5 and TRBJ1-6; 9 bases fit TRBD1. The CDR3 length is 15 residues. With V trimmed by 6 bases and J by 7 bases, 7 bases remained unmatched. The germline gives CDR1 MNHEY, CDR2 SVGAGI. The CDR3 loop reads CASSVGTGRNSPLHF. In nucleotides, the CDR3 is TGTGCCAGCAGCGTAGGGACAGGGAGAAATTCACCCCTCCACTTT.

The rearrangement joins TRBV7-9 to TRBJ1-4; D is undetermined. The length of the CDR3 is 15 residues. Germline V gives CDR1 SEHNR, CDR2 FQNEAQ (reference sequence). The V and J ends lost 1 base and 3 bases respectively, with 9 bases between them. Here the CDR3 reads CASSLGGVANEKLFF. The CDR3, as DNA: TGTGCCAGCAGCTTAGGCGGGGTAGCTAATGAAAAACTGTTTTTT.

The chain uses TRBV30 and TRBJ1-1; tentative D call: TRBD1 (6 bases). Germline CDR1 reads GTSNPN; CDR2 reads SVGIG (reference sequence). The CDR3 has 15 amino acids. V shed 3 bases and J shed 5 bases, with 19 bases lying between them. The CDR3 loop is CAWSREGGLGTEAFF. The DNA for the CDR3 is TGTGCCTGGAGCCGCGAGGGGGGATTGGGGACTGAAGCTTTCTTT.

This clone has more than one count but fewer than ten. The J gene is TRBJ1-2, the V gene TRBV18; 9 bases align to TRBD1. Germline CDR1 KGHSH, CDR2 LQKENI. This CDR3 is built from 13 residues. The ends lost 5 bases at V and 8 bases at J; junction bases unmatched: 6. The CDR3 DNA sequence: TGTGCCAGCTCAGCCCAGGGACAGGGCGGCTACACCTTC. Its protein is CASSAQGQGGYTF.

The V call is TRBV5-1, the J call TRBJ2-3; either TRBD1 or TRBD2 may supply D (5 bases each). The CDR3 totals 15 residues. In germline, CDR1 is SGHRS, CDR2 YFSETQ. V lost 0 bases and J 0 bases, leaving 8 bases between the germline ends. In DNA form, the CDR3 reads TGCGCCAGCAGCTTGGGGGGGAAGAGCACAGATACGCAGTATTTT. It is translated as CASSLGGKSTDTQYF.

In its sample, this clone was seen a few times. The V gene is TRBV5-1, the J gene TRBJ1-3; D perhaps matches TRBD1 (5 bases). CDR3 length: 17 residues. V lost 3 bases to trimming and J lost 0 bases, with 16 bases between them. Per the germline V gene, CDR1 is SGHRS and CDR2 is YFSETQ. The chain's CDR3 is CASSWGDVRYSGNTIYF. The CDR3 DNA is TGCGCCAGCAGCTGGGGGGATGTCAGGTACTCTGGAAACACCATATATTTT.

This clone was detected once. This chain joins TRBV7-7 and TRBJ1-5, with D possibly matching TRBD1 (5 bases). V was trimmed by 4 bases and J by 3 bases, leaving 7 bases between them. Germline CDR1 reads SSHAT; CDR2 reads FNYEAQ (reference sequence). The CDR3 consists of 13 residues. CDR3 sequence reads: CASSSGPNQPQHF. CDR3 bases: TGTGCCAGCAGCTCAGGGCCCAATCAGCCCCAGCATTTT.

This rearrangement joins TRBV28 to TRBJ2-3; TRBD1 is a possible D gene (5 bases). Germline V gene lookup returns CDR1 MDHEN and CDR2 SYDVKM. V lost 7 bases and J 2 bases, leaving 13 bases between the germline ends. There are 14 residues in the CDR3. CDR3 protein: CASKQDTLTDTQYF. CDR3 in DNA: TGTGCCAGCAAACAGGATACACTCACAGATACGCAGTATTTT.

The DNA of the CDR3 is TGTGCCAGCTCACCCCAGGGACAGGCGGTGAACACCATATATTTT. Translation gives CASSPQGQAVNTIYF. The genes are TRBV18 and TRBJ1-3; the match to TRBD1 covers 8 bases. V was pared by 3 bases and J by 7 bases, with 8 bases of the junction left unmatched. This CDR3 region has 15 residues. The V gene's germline CDR1 is KGHSH and CDR2 LQKENI.

V gene TRBV7-9 combines with J gene TRBJ2-7; TRBD1 aligns across 8 bases. The CDR3 sequence is 13 residues long. From germline, CDR1 is SEHNR and CDR2 FQNEAQ (reference sequence). After removal of 8 bases from V and 0 bases from J, the junction contained 3 bases not matched to a gene. CDR3 coding DNA: TGTGCCAGCCTTGGACAGGGCTCCTACGAGCAGTACTTC. Its protein product is CASLGQGSYEQYF.

The V call is TRBV7-8, the J call TRBJ2-1; no definite D call. Germline-derived CDR1 and CDR2 are SGHVS and FQNEAQ. Trimming removed 1 base from V and 4 bases from J, with 8 bases in between. The length of the CDR3 is 14 residues. CDR3 DNA: TGTGCCAGCAGCTTAGTGGCGGTGTACAATGAGCAGTTCTTC. Protein: CASSLVAVYNEQFF.